The 8 T cell receptor beta chains listed next were all sequenced from one sample in a study of blood T cells in healthy people across ages. Then a second PCR, running roughly 7 to 11 cycles, was carried out with a sample-barcoded 5' primer and a J-beta primer mix. One entry per CDR3 protein results from TCRdb running MiXCR on the 5' RACE reads. The sample records about 650,000 distinct CDR3 sequences, about 30% being singletons. The sample comprised blood. These receptors were collected from an elderly woman in good health.

The chain links TRBV30 to TRBJ1-1; no clear D. This CDR3 is 11 amino acids long. Trimming cost V 6 bases and J 8 bases, with 13 bases left between them. CDR1 and CDR2 (germline): GTSNPN, SVGIG (reference sequence). The CDR3 coding sequence is TGTGCCTGCCAAAGGGAAGAGGAAGCTTTCTTT. Protein product: CACQREEEAFF.

This clonotype was picked up many times. The V and J genes are TRBV5-1 and TRBJ1-2; D gene ambiguous. CDR1 is SGHRS and CDR2 is YFSETQ in the germline V gene. The CDR3 has 14 amino acids. V was shortened by 0 bases and J by 3 bases, with 9 bases between the two germline ends. The DNA for the CDR3 is TGCGCCAGCAGCTTGGCACGGCGGGACTATGGCTACACCTTC. Encoded protein: CASSLARRDYGYTF.

This clonotype was counted between two and nine times. This chain joins TRBV5-1 and TRBJ1-5; D not resolved. The germline V and J ends were trimmed by 0 bases and 5 bases, with 9 bases remaining between them. The CDR3 totals 14 residues. Germline V lookup: CDR1 SGHRS, CDR2 YFSETQ. The CDR3 reads CASSLDRPDQPQHF. Here the CDR3 DNA reads TGCGCCAGCAGCTTGGACCGGCCGGATCAGCCCCAGCATTTT.

This clonotype was seen at least ten times. J is TRBJ2-3 and V is TRBV15, with 9 bases identical to TRBD1. V gave up 3 bases and J gave up 0 bases; unmatched junction bases: 7. The CDR3 covers 17 residues. CDR1 LNHNV and CDR2 YYDKDF come from the germline V gene (reference sequence). The CDR3 DNA is TGTGCCACCAGCAGGTCCCGCGGGACAGGGAGCACAGATACGCAGTATTTT. Translated: CATSRSRGTGSTDTQYF.

There are a few counts of this clonotype. A much larger clone sits a single nucleotide away, making a read error possible. V is TRBV2 and J is TRBJ2-5; no clear D gene. CDR3 length: 14 amino acids. Per the germline V gene, CDR1 is SNHLY and CDR2 is FYNNEI. The V end lost 2 bases, the J end lost 4 bases, and 11 bases lay between the germline ends. The CDR3 here is CASSELTTGETQYF. The CDR3 DNA is TGTGCCAGCAGTGAATTGACCACGGGAGAGACCCAGTACTTC.

The chain links TRBV15 to TRBJ1-1; D is unclear. Germline loops: CDR1 LNHNV, CDR2 YYDKDF (reference sequence). Trimming shortened V by 0 bases and J by 1 base, and 9 bases separated the two germline ends. This CDR3 region has 15 residues. CDR3 in amino acids: CATSRENTGNTEAFF. The DNA for the CDR3 is TGTGCCACCAGCAGAGAAAATACTGGGAACACTGAAGCTTTCTTT.

This clonotype was counted only a few times. The chain recombines TRBV30 with TRBJ1-1; possibly TRBD1 for D (6 bases). The CDR3 spans 14 residues. The V end lost 2 bases, the J end lost 5 bases, and 15 bases lay between the germline ends. Germline V CDR1 and CDR2: GTSNPN, SVGIG (reference sequence). The CDR3 coding sequence is TGTGCCTGGAGTACAAGAGGGGGGAGAACTGAAGCTTTCTTT. It translates to CAWSTRGGRTEAFF. Based on the CDR3 plus reference TRBV30 and TRBJ1-1, the full variable domain is SQTIHQWPATLVQPVGSPLSLECTVEGTSNPNLYWYRQAAGRGLQLLFYSVGIGQISSEVPQNLSASRPQDRQFILSSKKLLLSDSGFYLCAWSTRGGRTEAFFGQGTRLTVV.

This clonotype was seen many times. The chain links TRBV7-2 to TRBJ2-1; possibly TRBD1 or TRBD2 for D (7 bases each). The length of the CDR3 is 14 residues. Per germline, CDR1 SGHTA and CDR2 FQGNSA. Trimming removed 5 bases at V and 7 bases at J, with 15 bases between. The CDR3 sequence: CASSPRGGWNEQFF. The CDR3 region has the DNA TGTGCCAGCAGCCCCAGGGGGGGTTGGAATGAGCAGTTCTTC.